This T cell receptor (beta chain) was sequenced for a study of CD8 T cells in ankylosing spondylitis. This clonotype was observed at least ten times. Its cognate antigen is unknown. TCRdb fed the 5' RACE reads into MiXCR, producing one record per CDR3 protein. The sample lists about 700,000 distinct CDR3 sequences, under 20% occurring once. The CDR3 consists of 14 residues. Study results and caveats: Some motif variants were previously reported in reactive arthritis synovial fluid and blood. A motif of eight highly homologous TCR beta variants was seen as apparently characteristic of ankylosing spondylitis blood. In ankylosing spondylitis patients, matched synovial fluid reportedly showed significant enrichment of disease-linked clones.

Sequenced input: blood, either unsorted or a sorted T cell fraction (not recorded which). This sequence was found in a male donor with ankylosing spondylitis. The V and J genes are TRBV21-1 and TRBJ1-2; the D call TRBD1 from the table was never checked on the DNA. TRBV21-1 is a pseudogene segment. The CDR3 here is CASTTGGKSYGYTF. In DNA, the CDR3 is TGTGCCAGCACGACAGGGGGCAAAAGCTATGGCTACACCTTC.